These 16 T cell receptor beta chains share one sample of origin, sequenced in a study of cytomegalovirus exposure and HLA in healthy donors. In the PCR, 60 Vbeta and 13 Jbeta primers were used. Using immunoSEQ multiplex PCR, the repertoire was profiled, and TCRdb retains in-frame clones only, with some absent. The table shows fewer than 200,000 clones, with 75% to 80% occurring only once. Sequencing was done on a sample of PBMCs. The receptors shown here come from a woman aged 50 to 65 in good health and CMV-seropositive.

The gene calls are TRBV2 and TRBJ1-2; tentative D call: TRBD1 (6 bases). There are 14 residues in the CDR3. CDR1 and CDR2 from the germline V gene are SNHLY and FYNNEI. V was shortened by 0 bases and J by 8 bases, with 13 bases between the two germline ends. In nucleotides, the CDR3 is TGTGCCAGCAGTGAAGCACATCGGACAGCCGGCTACACCTTC. Amino acid sequence: CASSEAHRTAGYTF.

Here the CDR3 reads CASSQDPPNRVNTGELFF. CDR3 nucleotide sequence: TGCGCCAGCAGCCAAGATCCTCCAAACAGGGTGAACACCGGGGAGCTGTTTTTT. This sequence joins TRBV4-3 and TRBJ2-2, with D possibly being TRBD1 (6 bases). CDR1 LGHNA and CDR2 YSLEER come from the germline V gene. This CDR3 comprises 18 residues. Trimming shortened V by 0 bases and J by 1 base, and 15 bases separated the two germline ends.

The chain has TRBV18 and TRBJ1-1; TRBD1 might be the D (5 bases). The CDR3 has 17 amino acids. V lost 0 bases and J lost 7, with 21 bases in between. Germline V CDR1 and CDR2: KGHSH, LQKENI. The CDR3 DNA is TGTGCCAGCTCACCACCGGGATACCAGGGTTCGTTTGGTGAAGCTTTCTTT. It yields the protein CASSPPGYQGSFGEAFF.

The rearrangement links TRBV18 to TRBJ1-1; TRBD1 agrees at 9 bases. Germline V gene data show CDR1 as KGHSH and CDR2 as LQKENI. This CDR3 comprises 12 residues. The V and J ends lost 5 bases and 7 bases, in that order; junction bases with no gene match: 2. The DNA of the CDR3 is TGTGCCAGCTCAACAGGGGGCCTTGAAGCTTTCTTT. Its protein product is CASSTGGLEAFF.

V usage is TRBV9 and J usage is TRBJ1-2; D unclear. The CDR3 runs 13 residues. Germline CDR1 and CDR2: SGDLS and YYNGEE. V was trimmed by 4 bases and J by 3 bases, leaving 10 bases between them. The CDR3 reads CASSPGVYYGYTF. The DNA for the CDR3 is TGTGCCAGCAGCCCCGGGGTCTACTATGGCTACACCTTC. Full variable domain (remainder filled in from reference TRBV9 and TRBJ1-2): DSGVTQTPKHLITATGQRVTLRCSPRSGDLSVYWYQQSLDQGLQFLIQYYNGEERAKGNILERFSAQQFPDLHSELNLSSLELGDSALYFCASSPGVYYGYTFGSGTRLTVV.

The gene calls are TRBV30 and TRBJ1-5; D gene ambiguous. Germline CDR1 is GTSNPN and CDR2 is SVGIG (reference sequence). V was cut by 2 bases and J by 3 bases, with 8 bases left in between. The CDR3 loop spans 13 amino acids. The CDR3, as DNA: TGTGCCTGGAGTCTCCCCCCCAATCAGCCCCAGCATTTT. Its translation is CAWSLPPNQPQHF.

This chain uses TRBV9 with TRBJ2-4; D possibly matches TRBD1 or TRBD2 (5 bases each). The CDR3 extends over 15 amino acids. The V and J ends lost 4 bases and 3 bases respectively, with 14 bases between them. Looked up from germline, CDR1 is SGDLS and CDR2 is YYNGEE. CDR3 sequence reads: CASSLEGLVKNIQYF. As DNA, the CDR3 is TGTGCCAGCAGCTTAGAGGGGTTGGTCAAAAACATTCAGTACTTC.

The CDR3 region has the DNA TGTGCCACCAGCAGAGATCAGGGGTTGGGTAACACCATATATTTT. Translation gives CATSRDQGLGNTIYF. The rearrangement joins TRBV15 to TRBJ1-3; D perhaps matches TRBD1 (6 bases). The CDR3 extends over 15 amino acids. The ends were cut back, 0 bases at V and 7 bases at J, with 13 bases in the middle. Germline CDR1 reads LNHNV; CDR2 reads YYDKDF (reference sequence).

The chain carries TRBV28 and TRBJ1-3; TRBD1 aligns across 11 bases. The CDR3 length is 16 residues. CDR1 and CDR2 (germline): MDHEN, SYDVKM. With V trimmed by 5 bases and J by 2 bases, 5 bases remained unmatched. CDR3 sequence: CASSGTDRGPGNTIYF. The CDR3 DNA reads TGTGCCAGCAGTGGGACGGACAGGGGGCCTGGAAACACCATATATTTT.

The chain is built from TRBV29-1 and TRBJ2-5, with D possibly matching TRBD1 (6 bases). CDR1 and CDR2 from the germline V gene are SQVTM and ANQGSEA. The CDR3 runs to 12 residues. V lost 5 bases and J 5 bases, leaving 12 bases between the germline ends. This CDR3 reads CSVFRGAETQYF. CDR3 nucleotide sequence: TGCAGCGTTTTCAGGGGAGCGGAGACCCAGTACTTC.

The chain recombines TRBV4-1 with TRBJ1-6; TRBD1 is a possible D gene (6 bases). Germline CDR1 is MGHRA and CDR2 is YSYEKL. The V end was cut by 1 base, the J end by 13 bases, with 23 bases between. The CDR3 is 17 residues long. CDR3 in DNA: TGCGCCAGCAGCCAAGGGACAGCATACAATCGGGGCGCGCCCCTCCACTTT. Translating gives CASSQGTAYNRGAPLHF.

The DNA of the CDR3 is TGCAGCGGAACCGAACCACGGGGGAAAGAGACCCAGTACTTC. Encoded protein: CSGTEPRGKETQYF. The chain joins TRBV29-1 to TRBJ2-5, with a possible D match to TRBD2 (6 bases). From germline, CDR1 is SQVTM and CDR2 ANQGSEA. CDR3 length: 14 residues. V was pared by 7 bases and J by 3 bases, with 18 bases between.

This clone was found a few times. The V gene is TRBV27, the J gene TRBJ2-2, with D uncertain. The CDR3 spans 14 residues. The V gene's germline CDR1 is MNHEY and CDR2 SMNVEV (reference sequence). V gave up 6 bases and J gave up 4 bases, with 12 bases separating them. The CDR3 here is CASSPDSGTGELFF. CDR3 coding DNA: TGTGCCAGCAGCCCGGATTCGGGCACCGGGGAGCTGTTTTTT.

This clone has a handful of counts. The chain recombines TRBV4-1 with TRBJ2-1; 9 nucleotides match TRBD1. CDR1 and CDR2 (germline): MGHRA, YSYEKL. The CDR3 spans 18 residues. Trimming removed 4 bases from V and 3 bases from J; junction bases left unmatched: 13. CDR3 coding DNA: TGCGCCAGCAGCCTGTACCCTCATGACAGGGGGGACTACAATGAGCAGTTCTTC. The encoded protein is CASSLYPHDRGDYNEQFF.

The chain uses TRBV19 and TRBJ1-3; D not resolved. CDR1 LNHDA and CDR2 SQIVND come from the germline V gene (reference sequence). The CDR3 extends over 16 amino acids. V dropped 6 bases and J dropped 0 bases, with 15 bases sitting between them. Here the CDR3 DNA reads TGTGCCAGTAGCGAGACGGGAAGATTCTCTGGAAACACCATATATTTT. It encodes CASSETGRFSGNTIYF.

This clone was picked up one time. The chain couples TRBV25-1 to TRBJ2-7; 8 bases map to TRBD1. CDR1 MGHDK and CDR2 SYGVNS come from the germline V gene. V lost 8 bases, J lost 3 bases, and 9 bases stayed unmatched. The CDR3 has 14 residues. The chain's CDR3 is CASQKQGANYEQYF. CDR3 sequence (DNA): TGTGCCAGCCAGAAGCAGGGGGCAAACTACGAGCAGTACTTC.